This T cell receptor (beta chain) was sequenced for a study of cytomegalovirus exposure and HLA in healthy donors. In the study overall: An earlier analysis identified 117 million unique TCR beta sequences in 150 million to 200 million T cells. Researchers found that just over 80% of 398 genotyped donors fell within the Caucasian-associated ancestry cluster.

Primers included in the PCR were 60 Vbeta and 13 Jbeta primers. Generated by immunoSEQ multiplex PCR, the TCRdb table keeps only in-frame clones and is missing some. This table holds roughly 100,000 clones. The study's findings and limits: It was taken for granted in presence/absence analyses that sequencing depth across donors was roughly uniform. The study found most TCR sequences rare, yet found some public TCRs in many donors.

Details on this clone: What it binds is unknown. The identical CDR3 is also encoded by other nucleotide sequences in the sample.

The receptor's source is a man between 45 and 60 years old in good health and CMV-seropositive. Sequencing was carried out using PBMCs.

The CDR3 sequence: CASSQEGLAGNEQFF. CDR3 coding DNA: TGCGCCAGCAGCCAAGAAGGGCTAGCGGGAAATGAGCAGTTCTTC. The chain uses TRBV4-3 and TRBJ2-1; 9 nucleotides line up with TRBD2. With 0 bases clipped from V and 7 bases from J, the junction kept 4 bases outside the gene matches. Germline CDR1 and CDR2: LGHNA and YSLEER. The CDR3 consists of 15 residues.